This T cell receptor (beta chain) was identified during a study of blood T cells in healthy people across ages. In this sample, this clonotype turned up a few times. Its target is not known. Primers used in a second PCR of roughly 7 to 11 cycles were a sample-barcoded 5' primer and a J-beta primer mix. Every cDNA molecule bore a tag from a template-switch adaptor containing 12 random nucleotides. TCRdb analysed the 5' RACE reads with MiXCR anew, one entry per CDR3 protein. The sample lists around 500,000 distinct CDR3 sequences; roughly a quarter were seen once. Study-wide results and caveats: In long-lived donors, naive CD4+ cell counts and diversity exceeded those of aged donors.

Losses at the gene ends were 6 bases for V and 4 bases for J; bases not matched to a gene: 6. Germline V gene sequence: CDR1 SGHNT, CDR2 YENEEA. The CDR3 loop spans 14 amino acids. This sample also belongs to another study, concerning T cells of mothers and their children. From that paper: Sequencing got over 8.5 million TCR beta CDR3 reads from each mother and several million from each child.

The receptor comes from a boy younger than 10 in good health. The chain uses TRBV11-3 and TRBJ2-3, with 8 nucleotides matching TRBD2. The sequenced sample consisted of blood. CDR3 sequence: CASSLAGRPDTQYF. The CDR3 nucleotides read TGTGCCAGCAGTCTAGCGGGCCGGCCAGATACGCAGTATTTT.